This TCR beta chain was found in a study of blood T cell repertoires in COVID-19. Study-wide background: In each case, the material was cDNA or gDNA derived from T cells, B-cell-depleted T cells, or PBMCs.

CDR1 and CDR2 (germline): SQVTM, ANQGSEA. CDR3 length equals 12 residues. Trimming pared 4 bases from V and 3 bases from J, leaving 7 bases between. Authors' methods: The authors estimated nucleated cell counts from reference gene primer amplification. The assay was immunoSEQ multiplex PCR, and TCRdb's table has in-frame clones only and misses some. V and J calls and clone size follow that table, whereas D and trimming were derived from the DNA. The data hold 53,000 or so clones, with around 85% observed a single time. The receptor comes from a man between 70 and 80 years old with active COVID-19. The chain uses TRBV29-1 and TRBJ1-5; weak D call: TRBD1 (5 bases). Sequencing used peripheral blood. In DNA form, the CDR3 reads TGCAGCGTTGCAGGGTCCAATCAGCCCCAGCATTTT. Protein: CSVAGSNQPQHF.